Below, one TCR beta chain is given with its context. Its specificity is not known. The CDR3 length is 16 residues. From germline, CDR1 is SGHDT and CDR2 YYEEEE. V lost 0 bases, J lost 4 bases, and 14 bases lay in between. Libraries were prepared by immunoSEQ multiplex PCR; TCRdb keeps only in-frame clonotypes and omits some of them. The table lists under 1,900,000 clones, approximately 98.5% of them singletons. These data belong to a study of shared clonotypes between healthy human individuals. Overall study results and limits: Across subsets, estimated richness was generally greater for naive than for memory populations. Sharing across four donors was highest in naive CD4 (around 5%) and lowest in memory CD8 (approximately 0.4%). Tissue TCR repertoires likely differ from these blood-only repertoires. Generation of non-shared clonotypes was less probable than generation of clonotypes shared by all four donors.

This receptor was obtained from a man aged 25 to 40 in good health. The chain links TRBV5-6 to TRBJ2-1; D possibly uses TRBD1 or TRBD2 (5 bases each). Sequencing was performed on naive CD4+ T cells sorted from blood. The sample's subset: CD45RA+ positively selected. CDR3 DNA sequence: TGTGCCAGCAGCTTGGTAGGGCAGGGACCTTACAATGAGCAGTTCTTC. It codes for CASSLVGQGPYNEQFF.